This T cell receptor beta chain was profiled in a study of beta chain features in type 1 diabetes. Whole-study context: Healthy donors resembled patients in age, gender and cell yields. Sorted cells numbering under 110 million were examined across all samples.

Expressed TCRB transcripts were sequenced because the entire RNA isolate underwent reverse transcription. Here immunoSEQ multiplex PCR was the method, and the copy in TCRdb shows in-frame clones only, minus some. The sample records 350,000 to 450,000 clones, about 15% being singletons. V shed 6 bases and J 0 bases; nucleotides not matched to a gene: 7. Germline loops: CDR1 SQVTM, CDR2 ANQGSEA. This CDR3 has 15 residues. This sequence joins TRBV29-1 and TRBJ2-3; 9 nucleotides agree with TRBD2. This TCR derives from a man younger than 40 in good health. The sequenced material came from naive CD4+ T cells from blood. The CDR3 here is CSVTGAGGSTDTQYF. DNA for the CDR3: TGCAGCGTGACGGGAGCGGGGGGTAGCACAGATACGCAGTATTTT.